The TCR beta chain described here comes from a study of T cell responses to AZD1222 COVID-19 vaccine. The data were produced by immunoSEQ multiplex PCR, yet TCRdb's version contains in-frame clones alone and is incomplete. The data show under 150,000 clones, 90% seen once. The J segment lost 4 bases and the V segment lost 4 bases, leaving 14 bases of the junction unmatched. The CDR3 contains 17 residues. From germline, CDR1 is LGHDT and CDR2 YNNKEL (reference sequence). The clonotype was recovered from an adult in good health. The J gene is TRBJ1-1, the V gene TRBV3-1 (or the pseudogene TRBV3-2); 8 bases match TRBD1. The sample here was peripheral blood, taken on day 0 of AZD1222 vaccination. The CDR3 is CASSPPARQGRTTEAFF. The CDR3, as DNA: TGTGCCAGCAGCCCGCCCGCCCGACAGGGGAGGACCACTGAAGCTTTCTTT.